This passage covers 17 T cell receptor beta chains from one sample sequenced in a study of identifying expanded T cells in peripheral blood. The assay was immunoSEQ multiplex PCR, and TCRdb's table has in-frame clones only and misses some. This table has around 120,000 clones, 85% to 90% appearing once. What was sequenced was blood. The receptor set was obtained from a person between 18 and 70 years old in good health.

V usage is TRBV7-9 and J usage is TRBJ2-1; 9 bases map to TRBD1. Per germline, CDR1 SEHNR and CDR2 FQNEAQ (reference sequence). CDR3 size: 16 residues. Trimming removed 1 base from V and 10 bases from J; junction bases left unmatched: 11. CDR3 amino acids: CASSLVPQGAPSEQFF. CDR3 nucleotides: TGTGCCAGCAGCTTAGTCCCACAGGGGGCACCGTCAGAGCAGTTCTTC. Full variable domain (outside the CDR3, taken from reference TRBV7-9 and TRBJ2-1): DTGVSQNPRHKITKRGQNVTFRCDPISEHNRLYWYRQTLGQGPEFLTYFQNEAQLEKSRLLSDRFSAERPKGSFSTLEIQRTEQGDSAMYLCASSLVPQGAPSEQFFGPGTRLTVL.

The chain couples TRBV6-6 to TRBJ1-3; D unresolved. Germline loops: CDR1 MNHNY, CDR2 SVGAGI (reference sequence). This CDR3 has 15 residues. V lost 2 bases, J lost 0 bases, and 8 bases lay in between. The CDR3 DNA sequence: TGTGCCAGCAGTTACCTGGCACACTCTGGAAACACCATATATTTT. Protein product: CASSYLAHSGNTIYF.

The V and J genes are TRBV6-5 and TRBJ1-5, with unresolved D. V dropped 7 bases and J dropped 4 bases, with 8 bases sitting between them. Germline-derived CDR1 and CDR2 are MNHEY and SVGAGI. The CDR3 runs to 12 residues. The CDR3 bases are TGTGCCAGCACCGACTGGAATCAGCCCCAGCATTTT. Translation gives CASTDWNQPQHF.

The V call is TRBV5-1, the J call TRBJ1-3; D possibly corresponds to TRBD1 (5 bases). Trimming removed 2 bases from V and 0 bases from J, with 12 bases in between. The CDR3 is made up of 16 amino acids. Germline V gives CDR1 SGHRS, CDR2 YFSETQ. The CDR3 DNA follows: TGCGCCAGCAGCTTTGGACCAAGGGGCTCTGGAAACACCATATATTTT. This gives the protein CASSFGPRGSGNTIYF.

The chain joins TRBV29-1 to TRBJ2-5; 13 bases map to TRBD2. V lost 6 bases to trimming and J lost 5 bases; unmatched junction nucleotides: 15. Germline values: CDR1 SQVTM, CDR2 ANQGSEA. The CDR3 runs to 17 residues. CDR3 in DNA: TGCAGCGTGGTGTGGGGCAAGGGACTAGCGGGGTATGAGACCCAGTACTTC. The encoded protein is CSVVWGKGLAGYETQYF.

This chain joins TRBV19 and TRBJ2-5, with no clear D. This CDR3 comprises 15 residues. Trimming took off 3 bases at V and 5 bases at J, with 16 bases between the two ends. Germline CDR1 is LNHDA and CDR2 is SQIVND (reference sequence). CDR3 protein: CASSIGFIRRETQYF. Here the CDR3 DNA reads TGTGCCAGTAGTATCGGGTTCATCCGTCGGGAGACCCAGTACTTC.

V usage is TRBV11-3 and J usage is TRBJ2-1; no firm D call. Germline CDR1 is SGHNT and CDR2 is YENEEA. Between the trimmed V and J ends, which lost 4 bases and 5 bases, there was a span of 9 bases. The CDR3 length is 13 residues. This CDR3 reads CASSSRWDNEQFF. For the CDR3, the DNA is TGTGCCAGCAGCTCGCGGTGGGACAATGAGCAGTTCTTC.

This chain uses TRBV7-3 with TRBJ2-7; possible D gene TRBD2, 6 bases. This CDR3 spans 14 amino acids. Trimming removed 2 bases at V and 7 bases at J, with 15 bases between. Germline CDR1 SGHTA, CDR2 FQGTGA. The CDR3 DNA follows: TGTGCCAGCAGCTTAGTCCTCGGGGGAAGGGAGCAGTACTTC. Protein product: CASSLVLGGREQYF. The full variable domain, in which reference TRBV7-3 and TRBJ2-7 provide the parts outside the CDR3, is GAGVSQTPSNKVTEKGKYVELRCDPISGHTALYWYRQSLGQGPEFLIYFQGTGAADDSGLPNDRFFAVRPEGSVSTLKIQRTERGDSAVYLCASSLVLGGREQYFGPGTRLTVT.

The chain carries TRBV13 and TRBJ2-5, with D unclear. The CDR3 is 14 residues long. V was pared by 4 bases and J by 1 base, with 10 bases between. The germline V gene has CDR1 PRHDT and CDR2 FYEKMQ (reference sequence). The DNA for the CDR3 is TGTGCCAGCAGCTCGGAGATGAGCCAAGAGACCCAGTACTTC. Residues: CASSSEMSQETQYF. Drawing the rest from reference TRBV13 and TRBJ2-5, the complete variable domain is AAGVIQSPRHLIKEKRETATLKCYPIPRHDTVYWYQQGPGQDPQFLISFYEKMQSDKGSIPDRFSAQQFSDYHSELNMSSLELGDSALYFCASSSEMSQETQYFGPGTRLLVL.

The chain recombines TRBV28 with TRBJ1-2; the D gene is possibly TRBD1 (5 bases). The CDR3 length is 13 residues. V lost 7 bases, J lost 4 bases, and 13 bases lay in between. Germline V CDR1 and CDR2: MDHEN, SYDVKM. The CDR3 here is CASTAGGPYGYTF. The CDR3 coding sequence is TGTGCCAGCACCGCCGGGGGTCCCTATGGCTACACCTTC.

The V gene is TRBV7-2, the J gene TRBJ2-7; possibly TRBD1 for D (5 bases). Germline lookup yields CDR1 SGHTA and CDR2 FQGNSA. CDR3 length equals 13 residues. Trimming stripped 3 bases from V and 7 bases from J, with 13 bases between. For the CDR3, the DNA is TGTGCCAGCAGCTTTCAGACAGTTGGGGAGCAGTACTTC. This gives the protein CASSFQTVGEQYF.

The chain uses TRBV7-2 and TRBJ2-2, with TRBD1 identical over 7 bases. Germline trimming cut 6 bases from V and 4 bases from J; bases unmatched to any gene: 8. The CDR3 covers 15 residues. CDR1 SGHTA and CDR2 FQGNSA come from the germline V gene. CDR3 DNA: TGTGCCAGCAGGGGTACAGGGGTTAGCACCGGGGAGCTGTTTTTT. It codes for CASRGTGVSTGELFF.

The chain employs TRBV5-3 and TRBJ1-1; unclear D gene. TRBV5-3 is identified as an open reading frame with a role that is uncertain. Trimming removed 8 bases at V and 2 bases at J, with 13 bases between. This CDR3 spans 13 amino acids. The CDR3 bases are TGTGCCAGCGCCCCTGGGCCCAACACTGAAGCTTTCTTT. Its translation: CASAPGPNTEAFF.

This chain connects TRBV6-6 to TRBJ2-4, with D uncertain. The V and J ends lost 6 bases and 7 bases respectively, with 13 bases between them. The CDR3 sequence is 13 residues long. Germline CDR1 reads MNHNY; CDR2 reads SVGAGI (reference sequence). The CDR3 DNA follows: TGTGCCAGCAGCGTCAGCGCCTTGAACATTCAGTACTTC. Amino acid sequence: CASSVSALNIQYF.

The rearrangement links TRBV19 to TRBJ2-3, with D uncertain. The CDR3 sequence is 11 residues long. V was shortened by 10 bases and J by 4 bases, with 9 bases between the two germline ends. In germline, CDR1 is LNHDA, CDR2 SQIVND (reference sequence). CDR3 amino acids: CATAWADTQYF. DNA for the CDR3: TGTGCCACTGCTTGGGCAGATACGCAGTATTTT.

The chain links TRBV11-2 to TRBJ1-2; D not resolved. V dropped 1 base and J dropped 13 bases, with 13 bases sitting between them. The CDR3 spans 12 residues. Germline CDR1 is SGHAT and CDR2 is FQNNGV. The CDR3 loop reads CASSLGGLRTTF. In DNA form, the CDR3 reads TGTGCCAGCAGCTTAGGCGGTCTTAGGACCACCTTC.

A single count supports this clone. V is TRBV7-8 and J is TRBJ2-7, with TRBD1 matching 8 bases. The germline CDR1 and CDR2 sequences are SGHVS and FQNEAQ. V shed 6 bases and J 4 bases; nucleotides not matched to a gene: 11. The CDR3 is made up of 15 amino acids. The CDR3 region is CASRPTRTGRYEQYF. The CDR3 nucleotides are TGTGCCAGCAGGCCTACTCGGACAGGGCGGTACGAGCAGTACTTC.